This T cell receptor beta chain came from a study of T-cell reconstitution after alpha-beta-depleted transplantation in children. Whole-study results and caveats: Some patients owed their high day-60 TCRbeta diversity to surviving recipient T cells and thymic progenitors. It was reported that alpha-beta T cells came from several hundred expanded graft clones (about two months after transplant). Newly made T cells mostly supplied T-cell counts and diversity one year after transplant.

With 3 bases clipped from V and 3 bases from J, the junction kept 9 bases outside the gene matches. The germline V gene has CDR1 LGHNA and CDR2 YSLEER. CDR3 length: 16 amino acids. This clonotype was found a few times. Antigen specificity is unknown. Unique molecular identifiers were incorporated during preparation of the TCRbeta library. TCRdb reanalysed the PCR reads using MiXCR and keeps one entry per CDR3 protein. Of about a million distinct CDR3 sequences in the sample, about 26% were seen once. This receptor was obtained from a boy younger than two who had a stem cell transplant for SCID, so the T cells may come from the graft donor. V gene TRBV4-3 combines with J gene TRBJ2-3; TRBD1 aligns across 7 bases. The sequences come from PBMCs, mostly from graft donor cells, collected 360 days after TCRalphabeta/CD19-depleted stem cell transplant. DNA of the CDR3: TGCGCCAGCAGCCAGGAAGGGACAGTCGGGACAGATACGCAGTATTTT. Translation: CASSQEGTVGTDTQYF.